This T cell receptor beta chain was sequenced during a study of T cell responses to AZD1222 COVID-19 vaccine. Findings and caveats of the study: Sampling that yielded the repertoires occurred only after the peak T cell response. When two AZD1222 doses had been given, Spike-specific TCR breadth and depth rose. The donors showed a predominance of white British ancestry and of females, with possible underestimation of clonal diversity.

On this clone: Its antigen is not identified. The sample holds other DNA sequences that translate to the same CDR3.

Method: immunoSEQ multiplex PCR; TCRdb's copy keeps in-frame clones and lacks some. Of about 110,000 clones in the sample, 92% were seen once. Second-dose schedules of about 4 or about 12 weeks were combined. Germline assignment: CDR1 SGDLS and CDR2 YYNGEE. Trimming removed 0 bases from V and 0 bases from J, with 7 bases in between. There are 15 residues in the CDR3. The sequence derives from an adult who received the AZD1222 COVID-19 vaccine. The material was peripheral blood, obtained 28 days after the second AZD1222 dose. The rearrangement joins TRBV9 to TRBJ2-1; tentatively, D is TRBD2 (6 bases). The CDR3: CASSVDSGSYNEQFF. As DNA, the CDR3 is TGTGCCAGCAGCGTAGATAGCGGCTCCTACAATGAGCAGTTCTTC. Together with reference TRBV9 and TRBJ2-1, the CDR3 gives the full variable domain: DSGVTQTPKHLITATGQRVTLRCSPRSGDLSVYWYQQSLDQGLQFLIQYYNGEERAKGNILERFSAQQFPDLHSELNLSSLELGDSALYFCASSVDSGSYNEQFFGPGTRLTVL.